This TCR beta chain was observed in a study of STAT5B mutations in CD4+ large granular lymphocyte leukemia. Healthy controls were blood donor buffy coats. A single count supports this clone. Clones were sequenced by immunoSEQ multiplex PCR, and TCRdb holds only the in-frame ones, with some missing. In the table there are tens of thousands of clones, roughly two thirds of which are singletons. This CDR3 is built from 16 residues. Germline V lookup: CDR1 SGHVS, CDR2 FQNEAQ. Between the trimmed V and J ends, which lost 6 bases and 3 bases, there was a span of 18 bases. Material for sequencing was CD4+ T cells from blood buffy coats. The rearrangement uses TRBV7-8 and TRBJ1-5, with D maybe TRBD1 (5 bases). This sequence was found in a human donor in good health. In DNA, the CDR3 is TGTGCCAGCAGTCATTCCGGGGGGGGATTCAATCAGCCCCAGCATTTT. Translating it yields CASSHSGGGFNQPQHF.